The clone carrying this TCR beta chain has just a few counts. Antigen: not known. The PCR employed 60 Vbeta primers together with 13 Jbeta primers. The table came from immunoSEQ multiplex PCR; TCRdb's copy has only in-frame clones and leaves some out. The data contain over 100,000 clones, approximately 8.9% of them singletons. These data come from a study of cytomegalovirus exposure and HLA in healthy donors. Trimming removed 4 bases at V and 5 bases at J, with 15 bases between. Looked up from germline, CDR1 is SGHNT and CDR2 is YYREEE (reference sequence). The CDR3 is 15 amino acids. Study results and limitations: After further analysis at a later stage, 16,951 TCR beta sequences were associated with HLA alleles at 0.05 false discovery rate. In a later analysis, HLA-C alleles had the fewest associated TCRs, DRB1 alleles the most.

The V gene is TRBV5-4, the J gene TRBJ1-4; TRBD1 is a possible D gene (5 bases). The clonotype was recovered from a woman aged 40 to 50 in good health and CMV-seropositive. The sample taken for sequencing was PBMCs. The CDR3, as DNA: TGTGCCAGCAGCCTGAGGGGAGGACAAAATGAAAAACTGTTTTTT. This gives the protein CASSLRGGQNEKLFF.